The 16 T cell receptor beta chains listed next were all sequenced from one sample in a study of blood T cell repertoires in COVID-19 (TCRdb year 2020). The receptor library was made with the immunoSEQ multiplex PCR assay. Held by TCRdb, this immuneACCESS table contains in-frame sequences only and omits some clones. Under half of the omission traces to an unresolved V gene where checked; the cause of the rest is unknown. The sample profile shows some 87,000 clones; around 76% of them were found once. The top ten clones comprise roughly a fifth of the sample. The sequencing input was peripheral blood. Receptors were obtained from a woman older than 75 with active or convalescent COVID-19.

CDR3 loop: CASSPGESSYEQYF. CDR3 bases: TGTGCCAGCAGCCCGGGCGAAAGCTCCTACGAGCAGTACTTC. V gene TRBV6-2 or TRBV6-3 combines with J gene TRBJ2-7, with no clear D. Germline-derived CDR1 and CDR2 are MNHEY and SVGEGT. V was clipped by 6 bases and J by 0 bases, with 12 bases between them. This CDR3 is 14 amino acids long.

V gene TRBV27 combines with J gene TRBJ2-7; a weak D match, TRBD1 (6 bases). The CDR3 covers 12 residues. V was cut by 10 bases and J by 1 base, with 11 bases left in between. Germline assignment: CDR1 MNHEY and CDR2 SMNVEV (reference sequence). CDR3 sequence reads: CAIPDRSYEQYF. CDR3 sequence (DNA): TGTGCCATCCCGGACAGATCCTACGAGCAGTACTTC.

This clone was found once. The V and J genes are TRBV7-6 and TRBJ2-3; the D gene is possibly TRBD2 (6 bases). The CDR3 totals 15 residues. Germline V lookup: CDR1 SGHVS, CDR2 FNYEAQ. Trimming removed 5 bases from V and 4 bases from J, with 16 bases in between. The CDR3 region is CASSDRDFLPDTQYF. The CDR3 DNA is TGTGCCAGCAGCGACCGGGACTTCCTTCCAGATACGCAGTATTTT.

This clone was counted a few times. V usage is TRBV10-3 and J usage is TRBJ1-6; TRBD1 matches 8 bases. The CDR3 is made up of 14 amino acids. V shed 9 bases and J 7 bases; nucleotides not matched to a gene: 8. Per germline, CDR1 ENHRY and CDR2 SYGVKD. In DNA form, the CDR3 reads TGTGCCATTGCCCAGGGGGCTGAGAATTCACCCCTCCACTTT. It specifies CAIAQGAENSPLHF.

In its sample, this clone was seen once. The chain uses TRBV2 and TRBJ2-5, with D perhaps TRBD1 (5 bases). V dropped 11 bases and J dropped 0 bases, with 13 bases sitting between them. Germline V gene sequence: CDR1 SNHLY, CDR2 FYNNEI. CDR3 length: 13 residues. Here the CDR3 reads CAGSGRDQETQYF. The DNA of the CDR3 is TGTGCCGGGTCGGGCAGGGACCAAGAGACCCAGTACTTC.

This clone was recorded only once. This chain connects TRBV5-1 to TRBJ1-3, with 7 bases that match TRBD1. The junction had 4 bases not matched to a gene; V was cut back by 0 bases and J by 1 base. Germline CDR1 and CDR2: SGHRS and YFSETQ. There are 16 residues in the CDR3. This CDR3 is CASSLDTGDSGNTIYF. CDR3 bases: TGCGCCAGCAGCTTGGACACAGGGGATTCTGGAAACACCATATATTTT. Together with reference TRBV5-1 and TRBJ1-3, the CDR3 gives the full variable domain: KAGVTQTPRYLIKTRGQQVTLSCSPISGHRSVSWYQQTPGQGLQFLFEYFSETQRNKGNFPGRFSGRQFSNSRSEMNVSTLELGDSALYLCASSLDTGDSGNTIYFGEGSWLTVV.

The chain employs TRBV3-1 (or the pseudogene TRBV3-2) and TRBJ2-5; 9 bases map to TRBD2. Germline CDR1 is LGHDT and CDR2 is YNNKEL (reference sequence). Trimming removed 1 base from V and 4 bases from J; junction bases left unmatched: 1. This CDR3 has 14 amino acids. CDR3 DNA: TGTGCCAGCAGCCAAGCTAGCGGGGTAGAGACCCAGTACTTC. It codes for CASSQASGVETQYF.

The chain combines TRBV6-5 with TRBJ1-2; maybe TRBD1 (5 bases). Between the trimmed V and J ends, which lost 0 bases and 8 bases, there was a span of 10 bases. The CDR3 has 13 amino acids. Germline-derived CDR1 and CDR2 are MNHEY and SVGAGI. This CDR3 is CASSYSGGVGYTF. DNA of the CDR3: TGTGCCAGCAGTTACTCGGGGGGAGTCGGCTACACCTTC.

The CDR3 region is CASSFMRAHWQPQHF. The CDR3 bases are TGTGCCAGCAGCTTTATGCGAGCCCATTGGCAGCCCCAGCATTTT. V is TRBV7-8 and J is TRBJ1-5; D unresolved. The V gene lost 3 bases and the J gene lost 7 bases, with 16 bases spanning the gap. The CDR3 is 15 residues long. Germline assignment: CDR1 SGHVS and CDR2 FQNEAQ.

This chain links TRBV5-1 with TRBJ2-5, with 10 bases identical to TRBD1. CDR1 SGHRS and CDR2 YFSETQ come from the germline V gene. CDR3 length: 15 residues. The V and J ends lost 1 base and 3 bases, in that order; junction bases with no gene match: 3. The CDR3 protein is CASSLSGQGKETQYF. CDR3 sequence (DNA): TGCGCCAGCAGCTTGTCGGGACAGGGGAAAGAGACCCAGTACTTC.

This clone came up once. This chain uses TRBV6-5 with TRBJ1-5; D not certain. Trimming cost V 6 bases and J 6 bases, with 18 bases left between them. This CDR3 is 15 amino acids long. From germline, CDR1 is MNHEY and CDR2 SVGAGI. CDR3 coding DNA: TGTGCCAGCAGGCCTGGGTCTTCATGGAGTCAGCCCCAGCATTTT. Its protein product is CASRPGSSWSQPQHF.

The V and J genes are TRBV28 and TRBJ2-7; the D gene is possibly TRBD1 (6 bases). The ends were cut back, 6 bases at V and 1 base at J, with 16 bases in the middle. This CDR3 spans 15 amino acids. CDR1 is MDHEN, CDR2 SYDVKM, per germline. CDR3 in amino acids: CASSPDSRRSYEQYF. CDR3 nucleotides: TGTGCCAGCAGCCCGGACAGTAGAAGATCCTACGAGCAGTACTTC.

The chain joins TRBV27 to TRBJ1-5; tentative D call: TRBD1 (5 bases). Looked up from germline, CDR1 is MNHEY and CDR2 is SMNVEV (reference sequence). The CDR3 is 15 residues long. Trimming removed 2 bases at V and 1 base at J, with 9 bases between. CDR3 coding DNA: TGTGCCAGCAGTTTAAGGGGTAGGAGCAATCAGCCCCAGCATTTT. Translating gives CASSLRGRSNQPQHF.

The gene calls are TRBV28 and TRBJ1-6; D remains ambiguous. The CDR3 loop spans 16 amino acids. The ends were cut back, 3 bases at V and 0 bases at J, with 9 bases in the middle. The germline CDR1 and CDR2 sequences are MDHEN and SYDVKM. The CDR3 region is CASSFSGSSYNSPLHF. For the CDR3, the DNA is TGTGCCAGCAGTTTTAGCGGGAGCTCCTATAATTCACCCCTCCACTTT.

This rearrangement joins TRBV5-4 to TRBJ1-2; 7 bases line up with TRBD1. CDR1 is SGHNT, CDR2 YYREEE, per germline (reference sequence). The CDR3 sequence is 14 residues long. The ends lost 4 bases at V and 0 bases at J; junction bases unmatched: 3. The CDR3 region is CASSRDSPNYGYTF. The CDR3, as DNA: TGTGCCAGCAGCCGGGACAGCCCTAACTATGGCTACACCTTC.

This rearrangement joins TRBV6-5 to TRBJ2-1, with a tentative D call TRBD2 (7 bases). The CDR3 loop spans 14 amino acids. CDR1 is MNHEY, CDR2 SVGAGI, per germline. Trimming removed 7 bases at V and 9 bases at J, with 19 bases between. The CDR3: CASTERGGLGEQFF. CDR3 in DNA: TGTGCCAGCACCGAGAGGGGGGGGCTGGGTGAGCAGTTCTTC.